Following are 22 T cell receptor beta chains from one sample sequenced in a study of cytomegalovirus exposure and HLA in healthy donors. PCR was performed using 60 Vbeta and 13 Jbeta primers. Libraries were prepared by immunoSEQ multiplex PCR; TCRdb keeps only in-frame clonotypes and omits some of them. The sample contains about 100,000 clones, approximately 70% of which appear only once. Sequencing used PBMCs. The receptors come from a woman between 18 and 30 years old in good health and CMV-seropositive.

DNA for the CDR3: TGTGCCAGCAGCTTAGGACTGGGCTACGAGCAGTACTTC. Translation: CASSLGLGYEQYF. This chain uses TRBV7-9 with TRBJ2-7; D is undetermined. Trimming took 1 base from V and 3 from J, leaving 7 bases between them. Germline loops: CDR1 SEHNR, CDR2 FQNEAQ (reference sequence). This CDR3 contains 13 residues.

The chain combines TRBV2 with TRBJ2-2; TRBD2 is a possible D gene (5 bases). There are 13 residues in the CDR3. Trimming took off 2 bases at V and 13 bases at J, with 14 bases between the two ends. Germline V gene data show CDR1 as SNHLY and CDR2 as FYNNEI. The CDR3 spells CASSEHSSRGLFF. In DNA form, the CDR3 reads TGTGCCAGCAGTGAACACAGCTCCCGGGGGCTGTTTTTT.

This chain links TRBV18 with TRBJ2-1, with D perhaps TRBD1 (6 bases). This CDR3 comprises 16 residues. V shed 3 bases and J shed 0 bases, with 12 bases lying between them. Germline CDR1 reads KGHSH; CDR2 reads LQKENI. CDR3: CASSPRTDSSYNEQFF. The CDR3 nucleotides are TGTGCCAGCTCACCGAGGACAGATAGCTCCTACAATGAGCAGTTCTTC.

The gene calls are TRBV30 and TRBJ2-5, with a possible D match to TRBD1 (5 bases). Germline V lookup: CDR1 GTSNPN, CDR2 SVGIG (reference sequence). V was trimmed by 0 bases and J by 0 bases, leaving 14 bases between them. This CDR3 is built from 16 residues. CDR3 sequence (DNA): TGTGCCTGGAGTGTACTGGGGCTCCTGTACCAAGAGACCCAGTACTTC. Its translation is CAWSVLGLLYQETQYF.

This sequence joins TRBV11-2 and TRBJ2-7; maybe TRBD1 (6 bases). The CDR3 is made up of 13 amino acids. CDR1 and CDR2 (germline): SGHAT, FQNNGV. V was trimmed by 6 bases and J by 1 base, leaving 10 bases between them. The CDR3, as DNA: TGTGCCAGCAGTCTACAGGGTTCCTACGAGCAGTACTTC. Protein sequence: CASSLQGSYEQYF.

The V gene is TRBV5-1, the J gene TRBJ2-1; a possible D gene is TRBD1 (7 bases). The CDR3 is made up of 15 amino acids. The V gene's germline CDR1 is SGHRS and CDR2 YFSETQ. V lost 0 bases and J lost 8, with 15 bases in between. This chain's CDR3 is CASSLVAGGTDEQFF. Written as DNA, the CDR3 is TGCGCCAGCAGCTTGGTGGCAGGGGGGACGGATGAGCAGTTCTTC.

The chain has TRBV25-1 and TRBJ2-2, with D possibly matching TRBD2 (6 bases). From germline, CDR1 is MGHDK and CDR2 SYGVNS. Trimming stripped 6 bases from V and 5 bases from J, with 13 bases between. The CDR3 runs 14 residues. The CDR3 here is CASRQTGRTGELFF. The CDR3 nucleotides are TGTGCCAGCAGACAGACGGGGAGGACCGGGGAGCTGTTTTTT. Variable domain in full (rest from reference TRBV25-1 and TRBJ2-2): EADIYQTPRYLVIGTGKKITLECSQTMGHDKMYWYQQDPGMELHLIHYSYGVNSTEKGDLSSESTVSRIRTEHFPLTLESARPSHTSQYLCASRQTGRTGELFFGEGSRLTVL.

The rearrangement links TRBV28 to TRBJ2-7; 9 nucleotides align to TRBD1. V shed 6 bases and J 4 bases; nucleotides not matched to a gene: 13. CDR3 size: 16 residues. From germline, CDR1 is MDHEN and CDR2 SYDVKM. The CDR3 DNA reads TGTGCCAGCAGGGGGGACAGGGCGTCTGGGGGTTACGAGCAGTACTTC. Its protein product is CASRGDRASGGYEQYF.

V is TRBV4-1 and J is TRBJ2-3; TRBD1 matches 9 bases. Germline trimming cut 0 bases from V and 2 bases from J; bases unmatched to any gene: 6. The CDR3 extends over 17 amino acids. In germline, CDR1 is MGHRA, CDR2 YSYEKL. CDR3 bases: TGCGCCAGCAGCCAAGAGAAGACAGGGGGGTTCACAGATACGCAGTATTTT. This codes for CASSQEKTGGFTDTQYF.

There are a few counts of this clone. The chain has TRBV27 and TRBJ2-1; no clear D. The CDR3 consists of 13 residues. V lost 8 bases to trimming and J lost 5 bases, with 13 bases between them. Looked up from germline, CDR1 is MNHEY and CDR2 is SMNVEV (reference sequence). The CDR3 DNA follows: TGTGCCAGCGGATTGCTAGATGACAATGAGCAGTTCTTC. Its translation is CASGLLDDNEQFF.

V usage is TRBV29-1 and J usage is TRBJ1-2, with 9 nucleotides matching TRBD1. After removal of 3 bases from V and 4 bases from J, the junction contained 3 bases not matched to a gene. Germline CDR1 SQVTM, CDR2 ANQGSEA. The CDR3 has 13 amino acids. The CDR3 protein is CSVEGTGSYGYTF. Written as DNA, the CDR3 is TGCAGCGTTGAGGGGACAGGGAGCTATGGCTACACCTTC.

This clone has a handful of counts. DNA for the CDR3: TGTGCCAGCAGCTTAGCCCCAACTCCCTACAATGAGCAGTTCTTC. Translation gives CASSLAPTPYNEQFF. The chain has TRBV7-2 and TRBJ2-1; D gene unclear. CDR1 SGHTA and CDR2 FQGNSA come from the germline V gene. Trimming cost V 0 bases and J 2 bases, with 8 bases left between them. The length of the CDR3 is 15 residues.

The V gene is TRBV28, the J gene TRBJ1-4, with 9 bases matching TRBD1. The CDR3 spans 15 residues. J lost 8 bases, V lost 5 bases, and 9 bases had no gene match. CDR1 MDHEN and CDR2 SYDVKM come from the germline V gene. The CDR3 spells CASSPPQGAWEKLFF. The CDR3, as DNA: TGTGCCAGCAGTCCTCCACAGGGGGCTTGGGAAAAACTGTTTTTT. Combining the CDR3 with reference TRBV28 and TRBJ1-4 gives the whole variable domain DVKVTQSSRYLVKRTGEKVFLECVQDMDHENMFWYRQDPGLGLRLIYFSYDVKMKEKGDIPEGYSVSREKKERFSLILESASTNQTSMYLCASSPPQGAWEKLFFGSGTQLSVL.

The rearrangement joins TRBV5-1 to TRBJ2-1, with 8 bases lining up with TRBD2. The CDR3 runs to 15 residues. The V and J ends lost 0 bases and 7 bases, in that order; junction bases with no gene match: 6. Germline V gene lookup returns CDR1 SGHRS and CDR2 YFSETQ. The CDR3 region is CASSLVLAEGNEQFF. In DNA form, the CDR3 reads TGCGCCAGCAGCTTGGTACTAGCGGAGGGGAATGAGCAGTTCTTC.

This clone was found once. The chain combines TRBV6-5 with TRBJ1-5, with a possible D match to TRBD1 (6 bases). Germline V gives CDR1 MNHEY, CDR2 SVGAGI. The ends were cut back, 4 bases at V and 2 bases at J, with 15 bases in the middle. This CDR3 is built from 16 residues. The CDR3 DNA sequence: TGTGCCAGCAGTTCTCAGGGGCCTTGGGGCAATCAGCCCCAGCATTTT. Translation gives CASSSQGPWGNQPQHF.

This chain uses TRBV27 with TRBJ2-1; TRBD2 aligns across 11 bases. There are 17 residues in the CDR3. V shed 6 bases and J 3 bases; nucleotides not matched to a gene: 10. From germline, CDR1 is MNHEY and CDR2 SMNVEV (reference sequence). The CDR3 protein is CASRHPLAGGFYNEQFF. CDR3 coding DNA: TGTGCCAGCAGACACCCCCTAGCGGGAGGCTTCTACAATGAGCAGTTCTTC.

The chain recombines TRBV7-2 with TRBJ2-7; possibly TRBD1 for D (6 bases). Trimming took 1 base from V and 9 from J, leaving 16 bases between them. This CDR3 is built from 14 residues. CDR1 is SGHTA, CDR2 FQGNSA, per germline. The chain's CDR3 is CASSLDFGTTAQYF. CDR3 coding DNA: TGTGCCAGCAGCTTAGATTTCGGGACAACCGCGCAGTACTTC.

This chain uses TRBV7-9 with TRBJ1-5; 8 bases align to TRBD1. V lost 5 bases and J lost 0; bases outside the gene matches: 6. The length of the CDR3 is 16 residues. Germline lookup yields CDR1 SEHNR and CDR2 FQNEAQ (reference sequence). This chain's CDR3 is CASSRTGGDSNQPQHF. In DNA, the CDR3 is TGTGCCAGCAGCCGTACAGGGGGAGATAGCAATCAGCCCCAGCATTTT. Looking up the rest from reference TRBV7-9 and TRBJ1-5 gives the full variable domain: DTGVSQNPRHKITKRGQNVTFRCDPISEHNRLYWYRQTLGQGPEFLTYFQNEAQLEKSRLLSDRFSAERPKGSFSTLEIQRTEQGDSAMYLCASSRTGGDSNQPQHFGDGTRLSIL.

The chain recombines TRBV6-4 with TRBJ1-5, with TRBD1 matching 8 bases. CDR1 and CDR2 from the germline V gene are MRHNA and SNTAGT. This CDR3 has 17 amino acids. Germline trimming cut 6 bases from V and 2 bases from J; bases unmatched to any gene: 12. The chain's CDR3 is CASRWSDREKCNQPQHF. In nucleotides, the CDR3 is TGTGCCAGCAGATGGTCGGACAGGGAGAAGTGCAATCAGCCCCAGCATTTT.

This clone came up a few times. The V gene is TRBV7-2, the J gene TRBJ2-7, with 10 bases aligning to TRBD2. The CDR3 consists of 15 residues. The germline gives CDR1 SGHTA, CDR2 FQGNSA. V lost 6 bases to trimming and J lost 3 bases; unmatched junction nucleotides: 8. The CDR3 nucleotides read TGTGCCAGCAGTTATCTAGCGGGAGCACTCTACGAGCAGTACTTC. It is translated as CASSYLAGALYEQYF.

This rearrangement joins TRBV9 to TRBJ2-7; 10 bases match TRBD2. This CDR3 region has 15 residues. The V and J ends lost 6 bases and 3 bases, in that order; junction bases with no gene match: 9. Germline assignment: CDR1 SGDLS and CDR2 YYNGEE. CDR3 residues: CASTWGASGSYEQYF. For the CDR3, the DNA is TGTGCCAGCACCTGGGGGGCTAGCGGGAGCTACGAGCAGTACTTC.

CDR3 region: CASSRTGGDDQPQHF. The CDR3 DNA reads TGTGCCAGCAGCCGGACAGGGGGCGACGATCAGCCCCAGCATTTT. This chain uses TRBV7-2 with TRBJ1-5, with 11 positions matching TRBD1. Germline values: CDR1 SGHTA, CDR2 FQGNSA. This CDR3 contains 15 residues. With 5 bases clipped from V and 5 bases from J, the junction kept 5 bases outside the gene matches.